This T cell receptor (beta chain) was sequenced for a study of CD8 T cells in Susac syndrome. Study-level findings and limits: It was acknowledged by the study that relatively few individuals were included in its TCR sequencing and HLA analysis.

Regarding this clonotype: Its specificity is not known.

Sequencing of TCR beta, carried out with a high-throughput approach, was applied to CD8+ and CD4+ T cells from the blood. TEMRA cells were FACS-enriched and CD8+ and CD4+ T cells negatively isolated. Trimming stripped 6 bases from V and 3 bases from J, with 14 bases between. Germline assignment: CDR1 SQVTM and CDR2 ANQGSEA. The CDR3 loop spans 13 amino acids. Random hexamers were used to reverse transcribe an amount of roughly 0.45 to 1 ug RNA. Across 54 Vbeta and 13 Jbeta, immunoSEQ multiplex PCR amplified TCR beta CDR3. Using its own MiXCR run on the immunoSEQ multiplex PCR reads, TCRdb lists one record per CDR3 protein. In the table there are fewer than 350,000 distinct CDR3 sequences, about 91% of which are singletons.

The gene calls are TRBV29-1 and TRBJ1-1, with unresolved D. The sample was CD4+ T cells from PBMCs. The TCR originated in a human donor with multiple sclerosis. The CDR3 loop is CSVGVAGDTEAFF. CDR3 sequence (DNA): TGCAGCGTCGGGGTGGCTGGGGACACTGAAGCTTTCTTT. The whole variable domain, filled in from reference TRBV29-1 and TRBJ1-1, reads SAVISQKPSRDICQRGTSLTIQCQVDSQVTMMFWYRQQPGQSLTLIATANQGSEATYESGFVIDKFPISRPNLTFSTLTVSNMSPEDSSIYLCSVGVAGDTEAFFGQGTRLTVV.